This passage covers 21 T cell receptor beta chains from one sample sequenced in a study of CD8+ T cells in alopecia areata (dated by TCRdb to 2016 to 2019). The time point label, as the study defines it: about 25 weeks on oral tofacitinib. Reading the label with the study, this specimen's treatment or condition is: oral pan-JAK inhibitor, 5-10 mg twice daily. The library was prepared using the immunoSEQ multiplex PCR assay. For TCR sequencing, RNA was extracted from every sample and reverse transcribed into cDNA to serve as template. TCRdb re-hosts the immuneACCESS table, in-frame sequences only. Its copies lack some clones; in the studies checked, an unresolved V gene accounts for under half of them, and the cause for the rest is not known. The sample table shows some 100,000 clones, and roughly 45% are seen once. Jointly, the top ten make up roughly a sixth of the sample. Sequences were derived from CD8+ T cells sorted from blood, sampled at week 24, from a patient treated with tofacitinib. The receptors were gathered from a human donor with alopecia areata.

This rearrangement joins TRBV27 to TRBJ2-1; the match to TRBD2 covers 9 bases. Per germline, CDR1 MNHEY and CDR2 SMNVEV (reference sequence). With 5 bases clipped from V and 4 bases from J, the junction kept 3 bases outside the gene matches. The CDR3 length is 14 residues. As DNA, the CDR3 is TGTGCCAGCAGTCTAGCGGGATCTTACAATGAGCAGTTCTTC. It is translated as CASSLAGSYNEQFF.

The chain carries TRBV11-2 and TRBJ1-2; D possibly corresponds to TRBD1 (6 bases). Germline V CDR1 and CDR2: SGHAT, FQNNGV. This CDR3 is built from 16 residues. V was shortened by 0 bases and J by 7 bases, with 18 bases between the two germline ends. Written as DNA, the CDR3 is TGTGCCAGCAGCTTAGAGTCCAGGGCAGGGGCCTCTGGCTACACCTTC. It codes for CASSLESRAGASGYTF.

The sample holds a few counts of this clone. The chain joins TRBV29-1 to TRBJ2-3; TRBD2 is a possible D gene (6 bases). CDR1 and CDR2 from the germline V gene are SQVTM and ANQGSEA. V dropped 4 bases and J dropped 6 bases, with 14 bases sitting between them. This CDR3 comprises 13 residues. CDR3 coding DNA: TGCAGCGTTGCGCGCGGGGATTGGGATACGCAGTATTTT. This gives the protein CSVARGDWDTQYF.

The chain uses TRBV5-1 and TRBJ2-7; the D gene is possibly TRBD1 (6 bases). The V and J ends lost 2 bases and 4 bases respectively, with 25 bases between them. Germline loops: CDR1 SGHRS, CDR2 YFSETQ. The length of the CDR3 is 18 residues. The CDR3 region has the DNA TGCGCCAGCAGCTTCACCACACTGGGGGCAGAGTATGGGTACGAGCAGTACTTC. Its translation: CASSFTTLGAEYGYEQYF. Combining the CDR3 with reference TRBV5-1 and TRBJ2-7 gives the whole variable domain KAGVTQTPRYLIKTRGQQVTLSCSPISGHRSVSWYQQTPGQGLQFLFEYFSETQRNKGNFPGRFSGRQFSNSRSEMNVSTLELGDSALYLCASSFTTLGAEYGYEQYFGPGTRLTVT.

CDR3 nucleotide sequence: TGTGCCAGCAGCTTCCGGGACACGAGCTCCTACGAGCAGTACTTC. Its translation is CASSFRDTSSYEQYF. The chain links TRBV7-9 to TRBJ2-7, with D possibly TRBD1 on 6 matching bases. The CDR3 totals 15 residues. The V gene's germline CDR1 is SEHNR and CDR2 FQNEAQ (reference sequence). Trimming left V 3 bases short and J 0 bases short, with 12 bases between.

This rearrangement joins TRBV13 to TRBJ2-6, with TRBD2 as a possible D gene (6 bases). Trimming took 6 bases from V and 3 from J, leaving 12 bases between them. The CDR3 covers 15 residues. Germline V gene lookup returns CDR1 PRHDT and CDR2 FYEKMQ (reference sequence). The CDR3 sequence: CASSGGTGGANVLTF. The CDR3 nucleotides are TGTGCCAGCAGTGGTGGGACTGGTGGGGCCAACGTCCTGACTTTC.

A few counts support this clone. This rearrangement joins TRBV29-1 to TRBJ1-3; D not resolved. V was trimmed by 2 bases and J by 1 base, leaving 15 bases between them. Germline values: CDR1 SQVTM, CDR2 ANQGSEA. The CDR3 contains 16 residues. CDR3: CSVEFGRSNSGNTIYF. CDR3 coding DNA: TGCAGCGTTGAATTTGGGCGTTCAAATTCTGGAAACACCATATATTTT. The whole variable domain, filled in from reference TRBV29-1 and TRBJ1-3, reads SAVISQKPSRDICQRGTSLTIQCQVDSQVTMMFWYRQQPGQSLTLIATANQGSEATYESGFVIDKFPISRPNLTFSTLTVSNMSPEDSSIYLCSVEFGRSNSGNTIYFGEGSWLTVV.

The chain uses TRBV5-1 and TRBJ2-1; TRBD2 agrees at 11 bases. The V gene's germline CDR1 is SGHRS and CDR2 YFSETQ. CDR3 size: 17 residues. Trimming cost V 3 bases and J 3 bases; bases outside gene matches: 8. The CDR3, as DNA: TGCGCCAGCAGCTCAGACCAGACTAGCGGGAACTACAATGAGCAGTTCTTC. Translation gives CASSSDQTSGNYNEQFF.

The chain has TRBV27 and TRBJ2-5, with 7 bases aligning to TRBD1. Germline values: CDR1 MNHEY, CDR2 SMNVEV (reference sequence). This CDR3 has 18 residues. With V trimmed by 2 bases and J by 6 bases, 18 bases remained unmatched. CDR3 loop: CASSLVPPWTGEGQTQYF. CDR3 DNA sequence: TGTGCCAGCAGTTTAGTTCCCCCATGGACAGGTGAAGGACAGACCCAGTACTTC.

J is TRBJ1-4 and V is TRBV19; D is uncertain. V gave up 4 bases and J gave up 8 bases, with 17 bases separating them. The germline V gene has CDR1 LNHDA and CDR2 SQIVND (reference sequence). The length of the CDR3 is 15 residues. The CDR3 DNA sequence: TGTGCCAGTAGTAGCCGAACAACGGACCGGGAAAAACTGTTTTTT. It codes for CASSSRTTDREKLFF. Full variable domain (outside the CDR3, taken from reference TRBV19 and TRBJ1-4): DGGITQSPKYLFRKEGQNVTLSCEQNLNHDAMYWYRQDPGQGLRLIYYSQIVNDFQKGDIAEGYSVSREKKESFPLTVTSAQKNPTAFYLCASSSRTTDREKLFFGSGTQLSVL.

This chain uses TRBV28 with TRBJ2-7; D uncertain. Looked up from germline, CDR1 is MDHEN and CDR2 is SYDVKM. Trimming pared 1 base from V and 2 bases from J, leaving 12 bases between. This CDR3 is 15 amino acids long. CDR3 protein: CASSLLAGWPYEQYF. CDR3 in DNA: TGTGCCAGCAGTTTATTAGCCGGGTGGCCCTACGAGCAGTACTTC.

V gene TRBV13 combines with J gene TRBJ2-7; tentatively, D is TRBD1 or TRBD2 (5 bases each). Per germline, CDR1 PRHDT and CDR2 FYEKMQ (reference sequence). Trimming removed 3 bases from V and 4 bases from J, with 16 bases in between. The CDR3 is 15 residues long. The CDR3 region is CASSFSGTGHYEQYF. In DNA form, the CDR3 reads TGTGCCAGCAGCTTCTCCGGGACGGGCCATTACGAGCAGTACTTC.

Written as DNA, the CDR3 is TGTGCCAGCAGTTTAACTGGACGGTCAACTAATGAAAAACTGTTTTTT. Its translation is CASSLTGRSTNEKLFF. This chain links TRBV27 with TRBJ1-4; D unresolved. Germline CDR1 and CDR2: MNHEY and SMNVEV (reference sequence). V gave up 2 bases and J gave up 0 bases, with 10 bases separating them. This CDR3 spans 16 amino acids.

The genes are TRBV10-3 and TRBJ2-6; no clear D. From germline, CDR1 is ENHRY and CDR2 SYGVKD. Trimming stripped 6 bases from V and 4 bases from J, with 16 bases between. The CDR3 contains 16 residues. The CDR3 DNA is TGTGCCATCAGGGCCCCGGACCCAATCGGGGCCAACGTCCTGACTTTC. Translation gives CAIRAPDPIGANVLTF.

This clone has more than one count but fewer than ten. The V call is TRBV2, the J call TRBJ1-4, with 7 bases that match TRBD1. Germline V CDR1 and CDR2: SNHLY, FYNNEI. This CDR3 is built from 13 residues. Unmatched junction bases numbered 2, after V lost 6 bases and J lost 4 bases. The CDR3 sequence is CASRGQLNEKLFF. CDR3 DNA: TGTGCCAGCAGGGGACAGCTTAATGAAAAACTGTTTTTT.

The chain carries TRBV7-8 and TRBJ1-1; D call uncertain. Germline V gene data show CDR1 as SGHVS and CDR2 as FQNEAQ. The V and J ends lost 0 bases and 0 bases respectively, with 5 bases between them. The CDR3 consists of 14 residues. The CDR3 sequence is CASSLASVNTEAFF. CDR3 DNA: TGTGCCAGCAGCTTAGCCTCCGTGAACACTGAAGCTTTCTTT.

This chain joins TRBV7-2 and TRBJ2-7; D is possibly TRBD1 or TRBD2 (5 bases each). The DNA end favors TRBJ2-5, so the J call may be wrong. The length of the CDR3 is 14 residues. Germline V gene sequence: CDR1 SGHTA, CDR2 FQGNSA. As DNA, the CDR3 is TGTGCCAGCAGCCTTTCCGGGACCTTGGAGACCCAGTACTTC. Translation gives CASSLSGTLETQYF.

This clone appeared a few times. V is TRBV5-4 and J is TRBJ2-7; 8 nucleotides line up with TRBD1. The length of the CDR3 is 14 residues. CDR1 is SGHNT and CDR2 is YYREEE in the germline V gene (reference sequence). V was clipped by 5 bases and J by 1 base; unmatched bases: 5. For the CDR3, the DNA is TGTGCCAGCAGTCCGGACAGGGATTCCTACGAGCAGTACTTC. Protein product: CASSPDRDSYEQYF.

This clone turned up a few times. J is TRBJ2-7 and V is TRBV30, with a tentative D call TRBD2 (6 bases). The CDR3 contains 12 residues. Looked up from germline, CDR1 is GTSNPN and CDR2 is SVGIG (reference sequence). Trimming stripped 8 bases from V and 6 bases from J, with 17 bases between. The CDR3, as DNA: TGTGCCCTGAGGACTACAGCTATCGAGCAGTACTTC. Translating gives CALRTTAIEQYF.

The chain employs TRBV6-5 and TRBJ2-5; 7 bases are shared with TRBD1. The CDR3 is made up of 14 amino acids. Losses at the gene ends were 6 bases for V and 4 bases for J; bases not matched to a gene: 8. Germline V gene data show CDR1 as MNHEY and CDR2 as SVGAGI. The CDR3 loop is CASRLQGILETQYF. The CDR3 nucleotides read TGTGCCAGCAGGTTACAGGGGATTCTAGAGACCCAGTACTTC.

This chain joins TRBV27 and TRBJ1-2; a possible D gene is TRBD1 (5 bases). The CDR3 totals 15 residues. Germline V gene data show CDR1 as MNHEY and CDR2 as SMNVEV (reference sequence). V gave up 3 bases and J gave up 7 bases, with 18 bases separating them. CDR3 loop: CASSLGRRVTGGYTF. The CDR3 DNA reads as TGTGCCAGCAGTTTGGGTCGTCGGGTAACAGGTGGCTACACCTTC.